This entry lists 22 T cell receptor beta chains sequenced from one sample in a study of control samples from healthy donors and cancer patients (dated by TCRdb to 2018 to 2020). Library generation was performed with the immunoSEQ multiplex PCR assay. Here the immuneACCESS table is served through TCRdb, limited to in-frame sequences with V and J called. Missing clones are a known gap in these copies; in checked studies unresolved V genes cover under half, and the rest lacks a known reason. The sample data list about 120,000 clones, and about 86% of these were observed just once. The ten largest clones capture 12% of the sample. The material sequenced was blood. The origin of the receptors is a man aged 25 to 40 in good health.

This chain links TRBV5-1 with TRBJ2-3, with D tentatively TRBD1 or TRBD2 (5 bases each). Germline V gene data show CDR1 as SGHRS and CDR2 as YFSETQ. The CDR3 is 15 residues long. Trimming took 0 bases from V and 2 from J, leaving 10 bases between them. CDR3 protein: CASSLDMGDTDTQYF. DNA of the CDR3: TGCGCCAGCAGCTTGGATATGGGGGACACAGATACGCAGTATTTT.

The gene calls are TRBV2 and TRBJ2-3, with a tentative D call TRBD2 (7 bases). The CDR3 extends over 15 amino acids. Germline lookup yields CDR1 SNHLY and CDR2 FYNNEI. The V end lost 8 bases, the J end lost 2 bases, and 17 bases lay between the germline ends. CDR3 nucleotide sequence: TGTGCCAGCGGCTGGGGGGGCCCTAACACAGATACGCAGTATTTT. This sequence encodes CASGWGGPNTDTQYF.

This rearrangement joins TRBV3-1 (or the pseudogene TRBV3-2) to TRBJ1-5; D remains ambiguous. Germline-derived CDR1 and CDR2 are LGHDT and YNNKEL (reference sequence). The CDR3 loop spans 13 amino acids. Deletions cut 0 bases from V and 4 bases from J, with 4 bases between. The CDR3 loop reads CASSQEENQPQHF. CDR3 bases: TGTGCCAGCAGCCAAGAGGAGAATCAGCCCCAGCATTTT.

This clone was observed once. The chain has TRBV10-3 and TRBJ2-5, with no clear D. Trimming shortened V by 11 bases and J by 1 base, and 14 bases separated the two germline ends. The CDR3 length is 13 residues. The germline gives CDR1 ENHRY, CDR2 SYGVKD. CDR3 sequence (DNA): TGTGCCGTCGCGAACTCCCCCCAAGAGACCCAGTACTTC. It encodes CAVANSPQETQYF.

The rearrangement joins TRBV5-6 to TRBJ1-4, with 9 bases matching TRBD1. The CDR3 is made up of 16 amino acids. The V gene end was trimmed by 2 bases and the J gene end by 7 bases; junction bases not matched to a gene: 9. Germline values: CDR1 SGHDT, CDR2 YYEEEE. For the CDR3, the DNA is TGTGCCAGCAGCTTACGAGATGACAGGGGGGGTGAAAAACTGTTTTTT. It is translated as CASSLRDDRGGEKLFF. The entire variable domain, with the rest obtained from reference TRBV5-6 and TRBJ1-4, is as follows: DAGVTQSPTHLIKTRGQQVTLRCSPKSGHDTVSWYQQALGQGPQFIFQYYEEEERQRGNFPDRFSGHQFPNYSSELNVNALLLGDSALYLCASSLRDDRGGEKLFFGSGTQLSVL.

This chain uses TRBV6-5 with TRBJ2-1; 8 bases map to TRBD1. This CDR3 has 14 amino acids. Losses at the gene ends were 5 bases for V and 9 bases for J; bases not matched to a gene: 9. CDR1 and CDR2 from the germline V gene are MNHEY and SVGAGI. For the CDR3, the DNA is TGTGCCAGCAGTCCTAGGACAGGGAGTGGTGAGCAGTTCTTC. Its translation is CASSPRTGSGEQFF.

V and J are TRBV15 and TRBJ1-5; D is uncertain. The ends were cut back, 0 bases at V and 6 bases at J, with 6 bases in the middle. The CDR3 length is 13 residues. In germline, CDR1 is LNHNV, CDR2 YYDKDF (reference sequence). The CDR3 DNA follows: TGTGCCACCAGCAGAGATCGGAGTCAGCCCCAGCATTTT. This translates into CATSRDRSQPQHF.

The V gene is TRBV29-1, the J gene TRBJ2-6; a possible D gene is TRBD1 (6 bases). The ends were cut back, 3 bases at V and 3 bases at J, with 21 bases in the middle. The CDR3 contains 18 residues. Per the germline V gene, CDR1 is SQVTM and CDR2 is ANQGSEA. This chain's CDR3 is CSVDPPGAKSGGANVLTF. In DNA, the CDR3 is TGCAGCGTTGATCCCCCAGGGGCGAAATCAGGTGGGGCCAACGTCCTGACTTTC.

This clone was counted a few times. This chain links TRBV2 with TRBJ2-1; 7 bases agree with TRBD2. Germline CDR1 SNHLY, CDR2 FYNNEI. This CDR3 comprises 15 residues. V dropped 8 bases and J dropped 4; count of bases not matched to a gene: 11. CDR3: CASLSGTTGYNEQFF. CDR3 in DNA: TGTGCCAGCCTCTCCGGGACTACCGGATACAATGAGCAGTTCTTC.

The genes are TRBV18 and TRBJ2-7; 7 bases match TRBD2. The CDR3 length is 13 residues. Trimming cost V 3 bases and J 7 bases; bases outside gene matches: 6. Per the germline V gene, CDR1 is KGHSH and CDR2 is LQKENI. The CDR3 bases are TGTGCCAGCTCACCCGGACTAGAAGGGGAGCAGTACTTC. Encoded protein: CASSPGLEGEQYF.

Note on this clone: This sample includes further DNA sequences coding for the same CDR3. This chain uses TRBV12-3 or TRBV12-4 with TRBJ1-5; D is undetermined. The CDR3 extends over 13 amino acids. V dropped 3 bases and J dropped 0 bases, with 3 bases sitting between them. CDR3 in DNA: TGTGCCAGCAGTTTTACTAGCAATCAGCCCCAGCATTTT. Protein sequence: CASSFTSNQPQHF.

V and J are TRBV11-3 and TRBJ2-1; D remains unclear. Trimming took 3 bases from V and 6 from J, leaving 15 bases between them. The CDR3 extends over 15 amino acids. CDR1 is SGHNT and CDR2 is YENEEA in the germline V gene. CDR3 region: CASSFLSLFANEQFF. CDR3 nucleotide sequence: TGTGCCAGCAGCTTTCTCTCTCTTTTCGCCAATGAGCAGTTCTTC. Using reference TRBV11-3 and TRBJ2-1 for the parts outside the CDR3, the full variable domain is EAGVVQSPRYKIIEKKQPVAFWCNPISGHNTLYWYLQNLGQGPELLIRYENEEAVDDSQLPKDRFSAERLKGVDSTLKIQPAELGDSAVYLCASSFLSLFANEQFFGPGTRLTVL.

The CDR3 bases are TGTGCCATCAGTGATCGGGGTGATAATTCACCCCTCCACTTT. Its translation is CAISDRGDNSPLHF. The V gene is TRBV10-3, the J gene TRBJ1-6; the D is unclear. Germline V lookup: CDR1 ENHRY, CDR2 SYGVKD. Trimming took 3 bases from V and 5 from J, leaving 8 bases between them. CDR3 length: 14 amino acids.

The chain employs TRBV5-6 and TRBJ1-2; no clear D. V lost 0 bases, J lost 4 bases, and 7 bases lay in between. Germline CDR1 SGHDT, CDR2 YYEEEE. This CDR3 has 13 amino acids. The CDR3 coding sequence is TGTGCCAGCAGCTTGGGTCGGACCTATGGCTACACCTTC. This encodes CASSLGRTYGYTF.

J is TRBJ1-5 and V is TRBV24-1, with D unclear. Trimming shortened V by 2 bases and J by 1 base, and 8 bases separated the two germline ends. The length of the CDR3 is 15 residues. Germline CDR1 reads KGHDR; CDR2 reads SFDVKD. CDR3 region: CATSDSGSSNQPQHF. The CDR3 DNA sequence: TGTGCCACCAGTGATTCCGGGTCCAGCAATCAGCCCCAGCATTTT.

CDR3 nucleotides: TGTGCCAGCAGCTTCGGACGGGGGGTTATCGGTGGCTACACCTTC. Its protein product is CASSFGRGVIGGYTF. This chain joins TRBV7-2 and TRBJ1-2; D possibly corresponds to TRBD1 (5 bases). In germline, CDR1 is SGHTA, CDR2 FQGNSA. V was clipped by 3 bases and J by 7 bases, with 18 bases between them. The CDR3 spans 15 residues.

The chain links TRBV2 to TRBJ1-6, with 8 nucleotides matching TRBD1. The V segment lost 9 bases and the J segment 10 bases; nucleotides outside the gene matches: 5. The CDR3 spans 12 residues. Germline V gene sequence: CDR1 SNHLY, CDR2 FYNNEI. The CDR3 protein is CARGQAGSPLHF. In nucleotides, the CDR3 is TGTGCCAGGGGACAGGCTGGCTCACCCCTCCACTTT. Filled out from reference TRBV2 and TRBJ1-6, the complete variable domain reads EPEVTQTPSHQVTQMGQEVILRCVPISNHLYFYWYRQILGQKVEFLVSFYNNEISEKSEIFDDQFSVERPDGSNFTLKIRSTKLEDSAMYFCARGQAGSPLHFGNGTRLTVT.

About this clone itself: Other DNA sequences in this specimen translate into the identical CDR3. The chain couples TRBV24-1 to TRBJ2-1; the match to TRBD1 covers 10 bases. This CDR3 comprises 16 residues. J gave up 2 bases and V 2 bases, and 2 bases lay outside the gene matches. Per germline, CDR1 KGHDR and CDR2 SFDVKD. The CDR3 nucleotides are TGTGCCACCAGTGATTCCGGGACAGGGGCCTACAATGAGCAGTTCTTC. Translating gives CATSDSGTGAYNEQFF.

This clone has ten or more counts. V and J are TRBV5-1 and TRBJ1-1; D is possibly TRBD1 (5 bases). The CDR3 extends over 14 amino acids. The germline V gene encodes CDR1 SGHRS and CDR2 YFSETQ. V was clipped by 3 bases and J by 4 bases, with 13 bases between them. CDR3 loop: CASSYPGTATEAFF. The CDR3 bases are TGCGCCAGCAGCTACCCAGGGACCGCCACTGAAGCTTTCTTT.

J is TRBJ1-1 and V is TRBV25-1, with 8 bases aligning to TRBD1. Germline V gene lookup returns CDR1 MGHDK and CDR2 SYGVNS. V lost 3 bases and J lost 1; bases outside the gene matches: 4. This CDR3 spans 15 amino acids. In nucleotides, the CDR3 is TGTGCCAGCAGTGAGGCCGGGACAGGGAACACTGAAGCTTTCTTT. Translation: CASSEAGTGNTEAFF.

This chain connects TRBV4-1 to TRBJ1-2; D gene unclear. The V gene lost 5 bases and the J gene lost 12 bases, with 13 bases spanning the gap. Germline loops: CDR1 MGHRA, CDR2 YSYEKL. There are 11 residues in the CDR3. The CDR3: CASSKSGIHTF. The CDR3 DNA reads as TGCGCCAGCAGCAAGTCAGGAATCCACACCTTC.

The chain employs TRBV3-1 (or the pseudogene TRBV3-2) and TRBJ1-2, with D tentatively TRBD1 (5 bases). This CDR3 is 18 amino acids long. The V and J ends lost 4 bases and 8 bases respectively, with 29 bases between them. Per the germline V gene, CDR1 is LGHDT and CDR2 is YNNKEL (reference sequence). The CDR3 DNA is TGTGCCAGCAGCCCTTCGCGGGGCAGGGATGGGCCTTTGGGGGGCTACACCTTC. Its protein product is CASSPSRGRDGPLGGYTF.